Presented here are 8 T cell receptor beta chains from one specimen sequenced in a study of CD8 T cells in ankylosing spondylitis. TCRdb recomputed calls from the 5' RACE reads with MiXCR, one row per CDR3 protein. The sample lists 300,000 to 350,000 distinct CDR3 sequences; approximately 15% were seen once. The sequenced sample was blood, either unsorted or a sorted T cell fraction (not recorded which). Receptors originate from a male donor with ankylosing spondylitis or in good health (not recorded which).

The chain employs TRBV7-2 and TRBJ2-7; 11 bases agree with TRBD1. Germline V gives CDR1 SGHTA, CDR2 FQGNSA. V shed 4 bases and J 6 bases; nucleotides not matched to a gene: 8. This CDR3 spans 15 amino acids. CDR3 nucleotides: TGTGCCAGCAGCTCAGCAGGGACAGGGGGTACCGAGCAGTACTTC. Protein: CASSSAGTGGTEQYF.

The V and J genes are TRBV7-9 and TRBJ1-1, with 8 nucleotides matching TRBD1. V was pared by 5 bases and J by 0 bases, with 11 bases of the junction left unmatched. The germline CDR1 and CDR2 sequences are SEHNR and FQNEAQ (reference sequence). This CDR3 region has 17 residues. The CDR3 spells CASSTDRVRLLNTEAFF. The CDR3 coding sequence is TGTGCCAGCAGCACGGACAGGGTTAGACTACTGAACACTGAAGCTTTCTTT.

This clonotype was detected ten times or more. The chain employs TRBV12-3 or TRBV12-4 and TRBJ2-1; TRBD2 matches at 13 bases. The CDR3 has 16 amino acids. The ends lost 4 bases at V and 8 bases at J; junction bases unmatched: 8. The CDR3 is CASSSRTSGSIHEQFF. For the CDR3, the DNA is TGTGCCAGCAGTTCTCGGACTAGCGGGAGTATACATGAGCAGTTCTTC.

The rearrangement links TRBV19 to TRBJ2-2, with TRBD2 identical over 13 bases. The CDR3 loop spans 17 amino acids. Germline trimming cut 5 bases from V and 6 bases from J; bases unmatched to any gene: 9. Germline V gene lookup returns CDR1 LNHDA and CDR2 SQIVND (reference sequence). The CDR3 DNA is TGTGCCAGTAGTCCAACTAGGACTAGCGGGAGTTCCGGGGAGCTGTTTTTT. Translated: CASSPTRTSGSSGELFF.

This clonotype was recorded at least ten times. The V and J genes are TRBV10-3 and TRBJ1-2; TRBD1 is a possible D gene (6 bases). CDR1 is ENHRY, CDR2 SYGVKD, per germline. V gave up 2 bases and J gave up 2 bases, with 12 bases separating them. This CDR3 is built from 15 residues. The CDR3 region has the DNA TGTGCCATCAGTGAGGCGGGACACCTAAACTATGGCTACACCTTC. This codes for CAISEAGHLNYGYTF.

The CDR3 loop is CASIAHRVLPLHF. The CDR3 DNA follows: TGCGCCAGCATCGCTCACAGGGTCCTGCCTCTCCACTTT. This chain links TRBV5-1 with TRBJ1-6; D may be TRBD1 (6 bases). The CDR3 totals 13 residues. From germline, CDR1 is SGHRS and CDR2 YFSETQ. V lost 6 bases to trimming and J lost 16 bases, with 20 bases between them.

CDR3 residues: CASSRRQTMNTEAFF. CDR3 nucleotides: TGCGCCAGCAGCCGCAGACAGACCATGAACACTGAAGCTTTCTTT. V and J are TRBV5-1 and TRBJ1-1, with a weak D call TRBD1 (5 bases). CDR3 length: 15 residues. Trimming stripped 4 bases from V and 0 bases from J, with 13 bases between. The germline V gene encodes CDR1 SGHRS and CDR2 YFSETQ.

A few counts support this clonotype. The junction shows a germline mismatch at one end, possibly a read error. The chain uses TRBV7-2 and TRBJ2-3; 11 bases are a match to TRBD1. The CDR3 extends over 14 amino acids. Germline-derived CDR1 and CDR2 are SGHTA and FQGNSA. The CDR3 DNA follows: TGTGCCAGCAGCCGAAGGGACAGGGGGGATGGGGGCCATTTT. Translating gives CASSRRDRGDGGHF. The full variable domain, its missing parts supplied by reference TRBV7-2 and TRBJ2-3, is GAGVSQSPSNKVTEKGKDVELRCDPISGHTALYWYRQSLGQGLEFLIYFQGNSAPDKSGLPSDRFSAERTGGSVSTLTIQRTQQEDSAVYLCASSRRDRGDGGHFGPGTRLTVL.